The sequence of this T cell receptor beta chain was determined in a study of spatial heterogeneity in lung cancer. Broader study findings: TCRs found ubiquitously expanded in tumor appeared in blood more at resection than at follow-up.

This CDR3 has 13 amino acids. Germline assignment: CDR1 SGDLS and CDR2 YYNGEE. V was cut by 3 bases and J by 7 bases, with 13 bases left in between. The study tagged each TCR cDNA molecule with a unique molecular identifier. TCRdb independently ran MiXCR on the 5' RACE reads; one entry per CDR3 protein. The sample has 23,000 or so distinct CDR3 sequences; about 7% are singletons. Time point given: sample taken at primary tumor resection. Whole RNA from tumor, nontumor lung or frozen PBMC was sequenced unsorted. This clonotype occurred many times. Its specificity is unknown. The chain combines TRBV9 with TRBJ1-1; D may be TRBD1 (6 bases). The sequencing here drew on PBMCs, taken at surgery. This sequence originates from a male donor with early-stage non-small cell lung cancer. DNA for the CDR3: TGTGCCAGCAGCGCCGACTTGGACAGTGAAGCTTTCTTT. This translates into CASSADLDSEAFF. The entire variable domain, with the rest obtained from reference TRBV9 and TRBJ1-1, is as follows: DSGVTQTPKHLITATGQRVTLRCSPRSGDLSVYWYQQSLDQGLQFLIQYYNGEERAKGNILERFSAQQFPDLHSELNLSSLELGDSALYFCASSADLDSEAFFGQGTRLTVV.